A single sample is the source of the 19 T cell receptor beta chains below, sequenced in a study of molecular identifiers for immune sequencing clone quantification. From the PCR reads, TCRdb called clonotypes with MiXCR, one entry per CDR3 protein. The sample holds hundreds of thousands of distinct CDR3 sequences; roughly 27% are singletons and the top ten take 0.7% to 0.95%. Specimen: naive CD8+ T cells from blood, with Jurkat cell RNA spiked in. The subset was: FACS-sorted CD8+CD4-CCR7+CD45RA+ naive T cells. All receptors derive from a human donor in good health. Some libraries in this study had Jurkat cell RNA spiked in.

CDR3 amino acids: CASSLLLDEQFF. CDR3 DNA sequence: TGTGCCAGCAGCTTACTACTGGATGAGCAGTTCTTC. The V call is TRBV11-2, the J call TRBJ2-1; no clear D gene. The CDR3 contains 12 residues. CDR1 and CDR2 (germline): SGHAT, FQNNGV. V lost 2 bases, J lost 8 bases, and 7 bases lay in between.

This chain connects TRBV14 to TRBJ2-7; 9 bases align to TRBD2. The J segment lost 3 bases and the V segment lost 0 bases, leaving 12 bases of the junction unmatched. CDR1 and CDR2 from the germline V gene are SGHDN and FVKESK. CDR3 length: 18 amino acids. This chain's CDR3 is CASSQDKAQLTSGYEQYF. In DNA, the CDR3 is TGTGCCAGCAGCCAAGATAAGGCGCAACTGACTAGCGGCTACGAGCAGTACTTC.

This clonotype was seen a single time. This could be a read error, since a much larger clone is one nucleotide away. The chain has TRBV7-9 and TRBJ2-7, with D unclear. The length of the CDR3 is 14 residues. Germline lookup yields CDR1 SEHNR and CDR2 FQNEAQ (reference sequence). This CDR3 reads CARSLSEKGYEQYF. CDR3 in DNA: TGTGCCCGCAGCTTAAGTGAAAAAGGGTACGAGCAGTACTTC. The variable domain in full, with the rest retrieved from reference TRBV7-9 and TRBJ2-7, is DTGVSQNPRHKITKRGQNVTFRCDPISEHNRLYWYRQTLGQGPEFLTYFQNEAQLEKSRLLSDRFSAERPKGSFSTLEIQRTEQGDSAMYLCARSLSEKGYEQYFGPGTRLTVT.

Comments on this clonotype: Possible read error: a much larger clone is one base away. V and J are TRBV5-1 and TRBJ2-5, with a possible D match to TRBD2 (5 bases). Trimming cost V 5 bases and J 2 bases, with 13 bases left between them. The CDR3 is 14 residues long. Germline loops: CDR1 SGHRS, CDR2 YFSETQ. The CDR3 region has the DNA TGCGCCAGCAGTTTAGGACGGGAACAAGAGACCCAGTACTTC. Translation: CASSLGREQETQYF. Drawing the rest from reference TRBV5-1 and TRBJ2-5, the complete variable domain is KAGVTQTPRYLIKTRGQQVTLSCSPISGHRSVSWYQQTPGQGLQFLFEYFSETQRNKGNFPGRFSGRQFSNSRSEMNVSTLELGDSALYLCASSLGREQETQYFGPGTRLLVL.

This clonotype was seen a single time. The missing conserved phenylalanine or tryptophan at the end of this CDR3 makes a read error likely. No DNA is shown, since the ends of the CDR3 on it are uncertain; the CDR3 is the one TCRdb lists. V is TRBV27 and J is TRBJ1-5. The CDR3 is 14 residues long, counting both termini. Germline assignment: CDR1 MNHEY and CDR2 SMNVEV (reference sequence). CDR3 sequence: CASSLSSGNQPRHL.

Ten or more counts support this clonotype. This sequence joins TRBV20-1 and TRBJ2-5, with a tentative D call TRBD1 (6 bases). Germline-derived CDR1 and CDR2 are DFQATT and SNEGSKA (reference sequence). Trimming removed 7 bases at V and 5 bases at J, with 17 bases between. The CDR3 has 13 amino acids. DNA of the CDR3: TGCAGTGGGAGAGAACAGGGAAAGGAGACCCAGTACTTC. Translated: CSGREQGKETQYF.

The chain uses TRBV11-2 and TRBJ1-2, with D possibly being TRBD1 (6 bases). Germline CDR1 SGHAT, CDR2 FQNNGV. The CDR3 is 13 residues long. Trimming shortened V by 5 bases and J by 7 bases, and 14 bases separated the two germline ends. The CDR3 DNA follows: TGTGCCAGCAGCCCGACAGGATCTGGTGGCTACACCTTC. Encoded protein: CASSPTGSGGYTF.

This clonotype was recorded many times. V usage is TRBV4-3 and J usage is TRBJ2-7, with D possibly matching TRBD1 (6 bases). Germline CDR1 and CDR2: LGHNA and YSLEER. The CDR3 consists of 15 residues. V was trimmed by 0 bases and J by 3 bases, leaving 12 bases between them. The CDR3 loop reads CASSQEPGQSYEQYF. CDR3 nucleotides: TGCGCCAGCAGCCAAGAACCCGGACAGAGCTACGAGCAGTACTTC.

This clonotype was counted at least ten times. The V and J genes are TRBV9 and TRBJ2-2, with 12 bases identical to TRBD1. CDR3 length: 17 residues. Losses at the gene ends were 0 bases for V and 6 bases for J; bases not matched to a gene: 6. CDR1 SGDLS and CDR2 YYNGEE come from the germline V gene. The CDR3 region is CASSVEGGQGAPGELFF. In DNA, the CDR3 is TGTGCCAGCAGCGTAGAAGGGGGACAGGGGGCGCCCGGGGAGCTGTTTTTT.

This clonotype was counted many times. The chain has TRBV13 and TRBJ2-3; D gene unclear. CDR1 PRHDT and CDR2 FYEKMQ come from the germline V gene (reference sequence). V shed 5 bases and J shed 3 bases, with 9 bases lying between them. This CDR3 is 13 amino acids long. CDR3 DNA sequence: TGTGCCAGCAGCCCGCGACAAACAGATACGCAGTATTTT. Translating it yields CASSPRQTDTQYF.

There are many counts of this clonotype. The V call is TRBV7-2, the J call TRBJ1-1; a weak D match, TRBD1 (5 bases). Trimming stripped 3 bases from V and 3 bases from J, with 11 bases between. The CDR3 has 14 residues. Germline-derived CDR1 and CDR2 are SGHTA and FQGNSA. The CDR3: CASSLGGSDTEAFF. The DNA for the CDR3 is TGTGCCAGCAGCTTGGGGGGGTCGGACACTGAAGCTTTCTTT.

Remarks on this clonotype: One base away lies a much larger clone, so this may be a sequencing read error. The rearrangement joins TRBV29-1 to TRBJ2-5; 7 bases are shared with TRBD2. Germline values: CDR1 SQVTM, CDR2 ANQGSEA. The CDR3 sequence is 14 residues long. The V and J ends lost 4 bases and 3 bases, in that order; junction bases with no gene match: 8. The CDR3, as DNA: TGCAGCGTTGTGGGCGGGGGTAGAGAAGAGACCCAGTACTTC. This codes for CSVVGGGREETQYF.

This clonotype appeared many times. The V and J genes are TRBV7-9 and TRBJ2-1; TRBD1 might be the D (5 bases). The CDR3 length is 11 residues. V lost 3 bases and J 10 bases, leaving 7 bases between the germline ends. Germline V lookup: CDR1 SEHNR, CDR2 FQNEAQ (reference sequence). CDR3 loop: CASSFGQEQFF. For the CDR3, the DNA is TGTGCCAGCAGCTTTGGACAAGAGCAGTTCTTC.

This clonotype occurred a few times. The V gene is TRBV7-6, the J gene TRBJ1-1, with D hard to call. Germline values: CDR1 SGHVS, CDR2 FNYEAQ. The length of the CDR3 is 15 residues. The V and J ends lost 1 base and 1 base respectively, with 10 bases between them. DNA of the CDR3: TGTGCCAGCAGCTTAGTTGTCGGGGAGAACACTGAAGCTTTCTTT. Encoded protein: CASSLVVGENTEAFF. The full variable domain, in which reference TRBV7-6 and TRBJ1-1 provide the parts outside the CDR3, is GAGVSQSPRYKVTKRGQDVALRCDPISGHVSLYWYRQALGQGPEFLTYFNYEAQQDKSGLPNDRFSAERPEGSISTLTIQRTEQRDSAMYRCASSLVVGENTEAFFGQGTRLTVV.

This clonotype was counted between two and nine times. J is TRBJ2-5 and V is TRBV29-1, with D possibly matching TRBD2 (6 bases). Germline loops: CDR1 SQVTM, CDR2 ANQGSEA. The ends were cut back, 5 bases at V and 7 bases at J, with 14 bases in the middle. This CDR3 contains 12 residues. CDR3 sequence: CSVWVRGLTQYF. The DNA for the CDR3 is TGCAGCGTTTGGGTCCGGGGACTGACCCAGTACTTC.

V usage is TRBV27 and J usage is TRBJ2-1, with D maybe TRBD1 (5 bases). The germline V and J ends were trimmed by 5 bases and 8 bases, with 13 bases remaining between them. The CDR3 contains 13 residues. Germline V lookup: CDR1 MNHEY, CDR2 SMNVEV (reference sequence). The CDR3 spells CASSLGRGYEQFF. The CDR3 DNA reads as TGTGCCAGCAGTCTGGGAAGGGGCTATGAGCAGTTCTTC.

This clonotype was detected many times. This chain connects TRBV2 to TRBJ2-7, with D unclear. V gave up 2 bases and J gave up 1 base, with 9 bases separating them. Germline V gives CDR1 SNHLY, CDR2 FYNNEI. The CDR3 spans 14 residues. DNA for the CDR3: TGTGCCAGCAGTGAACAGGTGGGGTCCTACGAGCAGTACTTC. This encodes CASSEQVGSYEQYF.

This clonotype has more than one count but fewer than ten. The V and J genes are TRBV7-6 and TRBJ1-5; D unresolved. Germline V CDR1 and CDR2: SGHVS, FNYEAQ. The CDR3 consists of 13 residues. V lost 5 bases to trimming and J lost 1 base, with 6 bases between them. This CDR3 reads CASSTRSNQPQHF. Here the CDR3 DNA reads TGTGCCAGCAGCACGCGGAGCAATCAGCCCCAGCATTTT.

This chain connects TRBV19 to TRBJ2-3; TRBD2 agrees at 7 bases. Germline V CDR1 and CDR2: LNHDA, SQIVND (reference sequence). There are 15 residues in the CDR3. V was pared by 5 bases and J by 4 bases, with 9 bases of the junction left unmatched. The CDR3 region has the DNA TGTGCCAGTAGTTACTGGGAGGGTGCAGCAGATACGCAGTATTTT. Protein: CASSYWEGAADTQYF.